The sequence of this TCR beta chain was determined in a study of blood T cell repertoires in COVID-19. This CDR3 region has 14 residues. Per germline, CDR1 SGHTA and CDR2 FQGNSA. Trimming removed 5 bases at V and 2 bases at J, with 13 bases between. The participants were between about 18 and 100 years old and came from 24 US areas. Sequencing used immunoSEQ multiplex PCR; TCRdb keeps in-frame clones, though not all of them. The repertoire holds around 300,000 clones, with 88% as singletons. Sequences were obtained from PBMCs or T cells enriched from blood (not recorded which). This chain connects TRBV7-2 to TRBJ2-7, with D maybe TRBD1 (6 bases). The sequence was obtained from a woman aged 50 to 60 who had recovered from COVID-19. CDR3 protein: CASSLRDTTYEQYF. The CDR3 nucleotides read TGTGCCAGCAGCCTCCGGGACACAACCTACGAGCAGTACTTC.